This entry describes one T cell receptor beta chain. Its antigen is still unknown. The data derive from a study of vaccination effects on CD4 cells after COVID-19. Study context: Samples were taken post-vaccine, and their median timing was 72 days after the second dose. Points from the study as a whole: Substantial clonal contraction characterized both infection- and vaccine-induced clones late after vaccination.

TCRdb's table, derived via immunoSEQ multiplex PCR, lists solely in-frame clones and lacks some. The data show 30,000 to 40,000 clones, approximately 76% seen once. This CDR3 is 13 amino acids long. Trimming removed 5 bases from V and 1 base from J, with 8 bases in between. Germline V gives CDR1 SGHNT, CDR2 YENEEA. CD4+ T cells specific for antigen were expanded with viral peptide pools by the ViraFEST assay before sequencing. Culture proceeded for 10 days, and CD4+ T cells were then isolated. Every participant took two doses of the BNT162b2 or mRNA-1273 vaccine. For each well, 1.5 million to 2 million PBMC were cultured with about 10 IU/ml IL-2 and roughly 9.2 ug/ml peptides. Half the medium was swapped for IL-2 medium on days 3 and 7.

The TCR comes from a human donor who received a COVID-19 vaccine. Sequenced material: CD4+ T cells from PBMCs cultured with HCoV-229E spike peptides, taken after COVID-19 vaccination. This chain links TRBV11-3 with TRBJ1-1; possibly TRBD1 for D (5 bases). CDR3 nucleotide sequence: TGTGCCAGCAGCGCGGACACGAACACTGAAGCTTTCTTT. Protein product: CASSADTNTEAFF.